This T cell receptor (beta chain) comes out of a study of cytomegalovirus exposure and HLA in healthy donors. Study information: An analysis done earlier identified more than 100 million unique TCR beta sequences from about 179 million T cells.

This clone was found a few times. Its antigen is still unknown. This sample also contains other DNA sequences that code for the same CDR3. This CDR3 is 14 amino acids long. Deletions cut 0 bases from V and 0 bases from J, with 6 bases between. The V gene's germline CDR1 is SGHRS and CDR2 YFSETQ. Regarding the study as a whole: Indistinguishable V segments, including TRBV6-2 and TRBV6-3, were excluded.

This PCR relied on a set of 60 Vbeta primers and 13 Jbeta primers. The data were produced by immunoSEQ multiplex PCR, yet TCRdb's version contains in-frame clones alone and is incomplete. The data show some 170,000 clones, with 72% seen just once and about 2.5% held by the top ten. This receptor was obtained from a human donor in good health. The sequencing sample was made of PBMCs. The chain links TRBV5-1 to TRBJ1-2; D is uncertain. The CDR3 protein is CASSLDGANYGYTF. The CDR3 DNA follows: TGCGCCAGCAGCTTGGACGGAGCTAACTATGGCTACACCTTC.